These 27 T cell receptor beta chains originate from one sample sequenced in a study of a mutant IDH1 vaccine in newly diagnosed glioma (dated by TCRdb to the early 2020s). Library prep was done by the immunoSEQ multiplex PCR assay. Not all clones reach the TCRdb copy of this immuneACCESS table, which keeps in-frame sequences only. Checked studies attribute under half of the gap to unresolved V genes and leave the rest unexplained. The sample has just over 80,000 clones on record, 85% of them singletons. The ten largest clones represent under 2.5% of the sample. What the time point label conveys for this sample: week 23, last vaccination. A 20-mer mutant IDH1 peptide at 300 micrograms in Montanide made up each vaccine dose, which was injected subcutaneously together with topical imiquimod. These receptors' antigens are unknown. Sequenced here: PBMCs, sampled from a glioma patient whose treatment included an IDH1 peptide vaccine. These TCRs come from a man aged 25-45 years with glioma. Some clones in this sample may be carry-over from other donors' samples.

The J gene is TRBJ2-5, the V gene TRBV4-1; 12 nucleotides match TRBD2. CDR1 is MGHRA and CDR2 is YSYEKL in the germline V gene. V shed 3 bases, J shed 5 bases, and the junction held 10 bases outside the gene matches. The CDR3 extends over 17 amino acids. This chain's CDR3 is CASSQFVSGTSGETQYF. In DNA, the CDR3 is TGCGCCAGCAGCCAGTTTGTCTCCGGGACTAGCGGGGAGACCCAGTACTTC.

The CDR3 is CASSIGYSNYGYTF. The CDR3 nucleotides are TGTGCCAGTAGTATAGGATATTCTAACTATGGCTACACCTTC. This rearrangement joins TRBV19 to TRBJ1-2; no reliable D call. Germline lookup yields CDR1 LNHDA and CDR2 SQIVND (reference sequence). Trimming removed 1 base at V and 0 bases at J, with 6 bases between. This CDR3 is 14 amino acids long. The full variable domain, in which reference TRBV19 and TRBJ1-2 provide the parts outside the CDR3, is DGGITQSPKYLFRKEGQNVTLSCEQNLNHDAMYWYRQDPGQGLRLIYYSQIVNDFQKGDIAEGYSVSREKKESFPLTVTSAQKNPTAFYLCASSIGYSNYGYTFGSGTRLTVV.

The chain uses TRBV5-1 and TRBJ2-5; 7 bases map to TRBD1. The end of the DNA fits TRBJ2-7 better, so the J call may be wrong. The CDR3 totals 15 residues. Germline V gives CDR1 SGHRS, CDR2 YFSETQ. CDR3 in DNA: TGCGCCAGCAGCCTTGGACAGGAGCTAAGCTACGAGCAGTACTTC. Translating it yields CASSLGQELSYEQYF.

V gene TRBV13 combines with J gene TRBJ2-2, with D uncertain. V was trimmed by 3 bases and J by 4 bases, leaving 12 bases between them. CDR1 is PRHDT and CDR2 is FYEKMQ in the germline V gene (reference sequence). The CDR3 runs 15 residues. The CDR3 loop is CASSFGQTGTGELFF. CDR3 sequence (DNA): TGTGCCAGCAGCTTTGGGCAGACTGGCACCGGGGAGCTGTTTTTT.

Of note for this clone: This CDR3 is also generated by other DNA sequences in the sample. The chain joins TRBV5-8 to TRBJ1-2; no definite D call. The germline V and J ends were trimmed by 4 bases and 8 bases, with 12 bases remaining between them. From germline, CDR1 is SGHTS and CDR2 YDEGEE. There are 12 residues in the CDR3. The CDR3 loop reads CASSLTGYGYTF. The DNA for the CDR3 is TGTGCCAGCAGCCTGACGGGTTACGGCTACACCTTC.

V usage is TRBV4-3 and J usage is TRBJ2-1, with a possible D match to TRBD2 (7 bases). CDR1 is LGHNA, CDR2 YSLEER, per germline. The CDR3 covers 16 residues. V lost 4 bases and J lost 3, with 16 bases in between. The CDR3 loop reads CASSPRGAPYYNEQFF. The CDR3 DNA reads TGCGCCAGCAGCCCCCGGGGGGCACCATACTACAATGAGCAGTTCTTC.

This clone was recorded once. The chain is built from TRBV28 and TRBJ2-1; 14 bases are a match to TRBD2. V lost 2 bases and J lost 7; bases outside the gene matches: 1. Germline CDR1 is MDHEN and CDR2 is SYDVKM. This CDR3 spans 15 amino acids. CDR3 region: CASSLRTSGRNEQFF. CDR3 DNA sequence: TGTGCCAGCAGTTTACGGACTAGCGGGAGGAATGAGCAGTTCTTC.

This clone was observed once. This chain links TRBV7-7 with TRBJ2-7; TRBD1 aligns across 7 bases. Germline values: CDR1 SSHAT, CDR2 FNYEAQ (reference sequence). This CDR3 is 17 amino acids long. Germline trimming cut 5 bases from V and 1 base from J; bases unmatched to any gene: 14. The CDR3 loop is CASSHPGGSGGSYEQYF. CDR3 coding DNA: TGTGCCAGCAGCCACCCAGGTGGGTCAGGGGGATCCTACGAGCAGTACTTC.

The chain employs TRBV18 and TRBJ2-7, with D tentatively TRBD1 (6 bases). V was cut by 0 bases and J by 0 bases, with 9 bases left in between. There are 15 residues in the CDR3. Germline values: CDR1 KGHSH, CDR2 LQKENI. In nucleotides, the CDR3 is TGTGCCAGCTCACCACCGCAGGGGACCTCCTACGAGCAGTACTTC. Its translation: CASSPPQGTSYEQYF.

The CDR3 loop reads CASRLDRGRTGELFF. DNA for the CDR3: TGCGCCAGCAGACTGGACAGGGGGAGGACCGGGGAGCTGTTTTTT. This chain uses TRBV5-1 with TRBJ2-2; 10 nucleotides line up with TRBD1. J gave up 5 bases and V 5 bases, and 6 bases lay outside the gene matches. The CDR3 spans 15 residues. From germline, CDR1 is SGHRS and CDR2 YFSETQ.

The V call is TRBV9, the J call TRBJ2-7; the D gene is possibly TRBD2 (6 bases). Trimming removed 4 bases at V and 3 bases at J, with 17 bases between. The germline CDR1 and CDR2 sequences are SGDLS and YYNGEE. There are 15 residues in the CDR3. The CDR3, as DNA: TGTGCCAGCAGCCCCCACGCGGGGCAAAGCTACGAGCAGTACTTC. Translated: CASSPHAGQSYEQYF.

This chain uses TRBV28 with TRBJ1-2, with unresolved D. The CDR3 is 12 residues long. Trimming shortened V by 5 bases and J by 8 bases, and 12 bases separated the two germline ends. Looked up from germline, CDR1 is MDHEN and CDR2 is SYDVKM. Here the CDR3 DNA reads TGTGCCAGCAGTGCAACGGTCGGGGGCTACACCTTC. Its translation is CASSATVGGYTF.

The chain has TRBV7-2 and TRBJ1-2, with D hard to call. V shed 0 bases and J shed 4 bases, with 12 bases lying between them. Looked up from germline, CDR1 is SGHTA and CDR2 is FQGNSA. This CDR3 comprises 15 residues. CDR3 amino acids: CASSLAGPSGYGYTF. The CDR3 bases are TGTGCCAGCAGCTTAGCAGGACCCTCCGGCTATGGCTACACCTTC. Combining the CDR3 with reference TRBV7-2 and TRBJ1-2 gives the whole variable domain GAGVSQSPSNKVTEKGKDVELRCDPISGHTALYWYRQSLGQGLEFLIYFQGNSAPDKSGLPSDRFSAERTGGSVSTLTIQRTQQEDSAVYLCASSLAGPSGYGYTFGSGTRLTVV.

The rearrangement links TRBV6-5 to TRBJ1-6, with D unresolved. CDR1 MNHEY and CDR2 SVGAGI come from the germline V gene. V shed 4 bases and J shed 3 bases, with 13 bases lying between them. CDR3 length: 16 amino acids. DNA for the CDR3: TGTGCCAGCAGTTCGGCGACTGCTTACTATAATTCACCCCTCCACTTT. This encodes CASSSATAYYNSPLHF.

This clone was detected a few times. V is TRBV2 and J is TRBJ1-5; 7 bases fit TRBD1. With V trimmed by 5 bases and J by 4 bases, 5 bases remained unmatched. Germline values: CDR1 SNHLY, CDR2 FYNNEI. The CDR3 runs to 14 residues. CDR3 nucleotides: TGTGCCAGCAGTAAGGACAGGTCGAATCAGCCCCAGCATTTT. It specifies CASSKDRSNQPQHF.

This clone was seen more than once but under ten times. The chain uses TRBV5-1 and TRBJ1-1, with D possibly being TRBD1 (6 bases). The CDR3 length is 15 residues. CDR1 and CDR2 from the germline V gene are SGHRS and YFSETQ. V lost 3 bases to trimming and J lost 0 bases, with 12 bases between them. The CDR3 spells CASSSKDSLNTEAFF. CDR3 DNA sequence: TGCGCCAGCAGCTCCAAGGACAGCTTGAACACTGAAGCTTTCTTT.

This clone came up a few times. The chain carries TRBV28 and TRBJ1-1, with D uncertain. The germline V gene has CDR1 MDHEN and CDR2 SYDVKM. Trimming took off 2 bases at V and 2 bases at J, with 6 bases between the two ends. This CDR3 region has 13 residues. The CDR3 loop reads CASSLDLNTEAFF. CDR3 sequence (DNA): TGTGCCAGCAGTTTAGATCTTAACACTGAAGCTTTCTTT.

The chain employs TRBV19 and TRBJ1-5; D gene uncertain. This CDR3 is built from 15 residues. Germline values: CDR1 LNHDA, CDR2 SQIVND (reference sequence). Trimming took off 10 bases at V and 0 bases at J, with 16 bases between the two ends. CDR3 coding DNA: TGTGCCACCCGACAAGATCAAACTAGCAATCAGCCCCAGCATTTT. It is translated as CATRQDQTSNQPQHF.

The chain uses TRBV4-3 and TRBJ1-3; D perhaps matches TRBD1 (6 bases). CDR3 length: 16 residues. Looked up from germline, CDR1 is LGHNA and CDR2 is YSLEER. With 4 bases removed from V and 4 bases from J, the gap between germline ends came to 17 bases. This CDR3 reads CASSPGWRGRGNTIYF. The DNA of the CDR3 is TGCGCCAGCAGCCCCGGGTGGAGGGGGAGAGGAAACACCATATATTTT.

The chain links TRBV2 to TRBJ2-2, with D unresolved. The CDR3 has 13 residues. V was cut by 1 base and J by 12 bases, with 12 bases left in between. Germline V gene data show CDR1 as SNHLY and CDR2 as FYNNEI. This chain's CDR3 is CASSEEQGIKLFF. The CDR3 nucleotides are TGTGCCAGCAGTGAAGAACAAGGCATTAAGCTGTTTTTT.

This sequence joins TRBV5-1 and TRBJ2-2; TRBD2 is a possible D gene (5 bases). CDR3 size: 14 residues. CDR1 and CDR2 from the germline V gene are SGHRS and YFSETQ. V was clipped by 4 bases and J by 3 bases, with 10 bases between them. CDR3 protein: CASSGSADTGELFF. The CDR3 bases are TGCGCCAGCAGCGGCTCAGCGGACACCGGGGAGCTGTTTTTT.

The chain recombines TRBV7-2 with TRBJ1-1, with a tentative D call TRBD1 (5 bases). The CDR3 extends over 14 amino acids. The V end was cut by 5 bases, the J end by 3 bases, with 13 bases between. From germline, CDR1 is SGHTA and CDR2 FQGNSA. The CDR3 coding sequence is TGTGCCAGCAGCCGAGACTGGGGGGACACTGAAGCTTTCTTT. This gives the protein CASSRDWGDTEAFF.

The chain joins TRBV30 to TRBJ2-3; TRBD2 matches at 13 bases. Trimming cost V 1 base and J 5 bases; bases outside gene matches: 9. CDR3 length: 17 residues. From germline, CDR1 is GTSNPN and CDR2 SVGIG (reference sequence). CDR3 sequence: CAWSGTSGGPGQDTQYF. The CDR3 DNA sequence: TGTGCCTGGAGTGGGACTAGCGGGGGACCCGGACAAGATACGCAGTATTTT.

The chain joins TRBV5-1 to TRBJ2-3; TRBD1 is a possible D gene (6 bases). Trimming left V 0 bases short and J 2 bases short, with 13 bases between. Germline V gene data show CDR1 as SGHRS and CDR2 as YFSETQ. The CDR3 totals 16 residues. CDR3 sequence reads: CASSLGTAITTDTQYF. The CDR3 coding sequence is TGCGCCAGCAGCTTGGGGACAGCGATTACCACAGATACGCAGTATTTT. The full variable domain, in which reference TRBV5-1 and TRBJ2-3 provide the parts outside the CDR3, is KAGVTQTPRYLIKTRGQQVTLSCSPISGHRSVSWYQQTPGQGLQFLFEYFSETQRNKGNFPGRFSGRQFSNSRSEMNVSTLELGDSALYLCASSLGTAITTDTQYFGPGTRLTVL.

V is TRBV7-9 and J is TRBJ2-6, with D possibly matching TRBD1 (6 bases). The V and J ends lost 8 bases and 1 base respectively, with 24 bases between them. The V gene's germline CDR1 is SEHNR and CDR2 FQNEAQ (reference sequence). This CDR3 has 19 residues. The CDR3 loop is CASPTTTRRGSSGANVLTF. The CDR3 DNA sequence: TGTGCCAGCCCCACGACCACTCGAAGGGGGTCTTCTGGGGCCAACGTCCTGACTTTC.

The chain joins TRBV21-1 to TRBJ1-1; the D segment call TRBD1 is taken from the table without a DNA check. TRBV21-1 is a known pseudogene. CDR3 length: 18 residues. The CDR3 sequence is CASSKVDSRNFSNTEAFF. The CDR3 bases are TGTGCCAGCAGCAAAGTCGACAGTAGGAATTTTTCGAACACTGAAGCTTTCTTT.

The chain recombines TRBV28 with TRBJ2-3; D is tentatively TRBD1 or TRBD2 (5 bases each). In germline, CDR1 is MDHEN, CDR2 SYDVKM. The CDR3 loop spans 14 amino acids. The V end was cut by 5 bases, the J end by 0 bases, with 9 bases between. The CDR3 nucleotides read TGTGCCAGCAGTCTCCGGGACAGCACAGATACGCAGTATTTT. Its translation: CASSLRDSTDTQYF.